Following are 27 T cell receptor beta chains from one sample sequenced in a study of early T cells in non-severe SARS-CoV-2 infection. TCRdb re-analysed the 5' RACE reads in MiXCR, keeping a single row per CDR3 protein. This sample has around 77,000 distinct CDR3 sequences, with 5% found just once. Sample: whole blood, taken at baseline. These receptors originate from an adult who was a healthcare worker with PCR-confirmed SARS-CoV-2 infection or an uninfected control (not recorded which).

This clonotype was detected many times. The chain carries TRBV5-1 and TRBJ2-5, with 8 bases matching TRBD1. CDR1 SGHRS and CDR2 YFSETQ come from the germline V gene. Trimming at V came to 0 bases and at J to 5 bases, leaving 6 bases not matched to a gene. The CDR3 loop spans 15 amino acids. The CDR3, as DNA: TGCGCCAGCAGCTTGGCGGGGCAGGGGGCTGAGACCCAGTACTTC. It codes for CASSLAGQGAETQYF.

At least ten counts were recorded for this clonotype. This sequence joins TRBV6-5 and TRBJ2-5; 8 bases are shared with TRBD2. Germline V gene lookup returns CDR1 MNHEY and CDR2 SVGAGI. The CDR3 totals 15 residues. Trimming cost V 0 bases and J 2 bases; bases outside gene matches: 2. CDR3 loop: CASSYSGLVQETQYF. The CDR3 coding sequence is TGTGCCAGCAGTTACTCGGGACTAGTTCAAGAGACCCAGTACTTC.

The table lists this clonotype with many counts. The rearrangement links TRBV10-3 to TRBJ1-2; possible D gene TRBD1, 5 bases. Germline V lookup: CDR1 ENHRY, CDR2 SYGVKD. The germline V and J ends were trimmed by 8 bases and 1 base, with 17 bases remaining between them. This CDR3 is 15 amino acids long. This CDR3 is CAIYRDGPVNYGYTF. The DNA for the CDR3 is TGTGCCATCTACCGGGACGGACCTGTTAACTATGGCTACACCTTC.

This clonotype was observed a handful of times. The rearrangement links TRBV9 to TRBJ2-7, with 8 bases fitting TRBD1. V lost 6 bases to trimming and J lost 5 bases; unmatched junction nucleotides: 10. Germline lookup yields CDR1 SGDLS and CDR2 YYNGEE. This CDR3 spans 14 amino acids. The CDR3 protein is CASNRGDRGHEQYF. In nucleotides, the CDR3 is TGTGCCAGCAACAGGGGGGACAGAGGCCACGAGCAGTACTTC.

The CDR3, as DNA: TGCAGCGTCGGACAGGGGGCAGGAGAGCAGTACTTC. Its protein is CSVGQGAGEQYF. The chain carries TRBV29-1 and TRBJ2-7, with 11 bases lining up with TRBD1. In germline, CDR1 is SQVTM, CDR2 ANQGSEA. This CDR3 comprises 12 residues. V lost 6 bases, J lost 7 bases, and 5 bases stayed unmatched.

This clonotype was observed at least ten times. This chain joins TRBV24-1 and TRBJ2-7; D uncertain. The CDR3 has 12 amino acids. With 4 bases removed from V and 2 bases from J, the gap between germline ends came to 5 bases. The germline CDR1 and CDR2 sequences are KGHDR and SFDVKD. The CDR3 sequence: CATSDHTYEQYF. CDR3 sequence (DNA): TGTGCCACCAGTGACCATACCTACGAGCAGTACTTC.

This clonotype was counted many times. The chain uses TRBV28 and TRBJ2-7, with no clear D. The CDR3 runs 16 residues. Between the trimmed V and J ends, which lost 4 bases and 0 bases, there was a span of 16 bases. The germline V gene has CDR1 MDHEN and CDR2 SYDVKM. CDR3 in DNA: TGTGCCAGCAGTTCAAGTCTACGCGCAAACTCCTACGAGCAGTACTTC. Its protein is CASSSSLRANSYEQYF.

This clonotype was recorded many times. CDR3 region: CASSHGIGGQNTEAFF. The CDR3 coding sequence is TGTGCCAGCAGTCACGGGATTGGGGGGCAGAACACTGAAGCTTTCTTT. V is TRBV6-6 and J is TRBJ1-1; weak D call: TRBD1 (6 bases). V lost 5 bases, J lost 1 base, and 17 bases lay in between. CDR1 is MNHNY, CDR2 SVGAGI, per germline (reference sequence). This CDR3 region has 16 residues.

This clonotype was detected ten times or more. This chain uses TRBV11-2 with TRBJ2-3; D might be TRBD2 (6 bases). This CDR3 is built from 11 residues. The germline V and J ends were trimmed by 2 bases and 12 bases, with 9 bases remaining between them. Germline assignment: CDR1 SGHAT and CDR2 FQNNGV. The CDR3 here is CASSLWREQYF. CDR3 in DNA: TGTGCCAGCAGCTTATGGCGGGAACAGTATTTT.

The V call is TRBV27, the J call TRBJ2-3; tentative D call: TRBD1 (5 bases). The CDR3 is made up of 15 amino acids. Germline V gives CDR1 MNHEY, CDR2 SMNVEV (reference sequence). The germline V and J ends were trimmed by 3 bases and 3 bases, with 13 bases remaining between them. As DNA, the CDR3 is TGTGCCAGCAGTTTCTTCCAGGGTTTTACAGATACGCAGTATTTT. Translation gives CASSFFQGFTDTQYF.

This clonotype was detected many times. The chain is built from TRBV5-1 and TRBJ1-1; 8 nucleotides agree with TRBD1. Per the germline V gene, CDR1 is SGHRS and CDR2 is YFSETQ. Trimming removed 4 bases from V and 6 bases from J; junction bases left unmatched: 8. This CDR3 spans 14 amino acids. The CDR3 sequence: CASSLGQGVPEAFF. Written as DNA, the CDR3 is TGCGCCAGCAGCCTAGGACAGGGAGTCCCTGAAGCTTTCTTT.

This clonotype was counted many times. The chain combines TRBV6-6 with TRBJ1-5; perhaps TRBD1 as D (5 bases). V lost 2 bases and J lost 5, with 13 bases in between. CDR3 length: 15 residues. The germline CDR1 and CDR2 sequences are MNHNY and SVGAGI (reference sequence). This CDR3 reads CASSYGGGGDQPQHF. DNA of the CDR3: TGTGCCAGCAGTTACGGGGGGGGAGGGGATCAGCCCCAGCATTTT.

Many counts were recorded for this clonotype. CDR3 nucleotides: TGTGCCTGGAGAACCCCACAGATTGAAGCTTTCTTT. Protein: CAWRTPQIEAFF. This chain joins TRBV30 and TRBJ1-1; no definite D call. The CDR3 contains 12 residues. Per the germline V gene, CDR1 is GTSNPN and CDR2 is SVGIG (reference sequence). Deletions cut 3 bases from V and 7 bases from J, with 12 bases between.

The V call is TRBV3-1, the J call TRBJ2-2; D possibly corresponds to TRBD1 (6 bases). There are 16 residues in the CDR3. V was clipped by 2 bases and J by 2 bases, with 12 bases between them. Germline-derived CDR1 and CDR2 are LGHDT and YNNKEL (reference sequence). The CDR3 sequence: CASSQYGQRNTGELFF. In DNA form, the CDR3 reads TGTGCCAGCAGCCAATATGGACAGCGTAACACCGGGGAGCTGTTTTTT.

J is TRBJ2-5 and V is TRBV19; 8 bases match TRBD1. Germline CDR1 is LNHDA and CDR2 is SQIVND (reference sequence). This CDR3 has 13 residues. V shed 8 bases, J shed 3 bases, and the junction held 5 bases outside the gene matches. The DNA for the CDR3 is TGTGCCAGTGCCGTGGACAGGGAAGAGACCCAGTACTTC. As protein: CASAVDREETQYF. Complete variable domain (other parts from reference TRBV19 and TRBJ2-5): DGGITQSPKYLFRKEGQNVTLSCEQNLNHDAMYWYRQDPGQGLRLIYYSQIVNDFQKGDIAEGYSVSREKKESFPLTVTSAQKNPTAFYLCASAVDREETQYFGPGTRLLVL.

The chain couples TRBV9 to TRBJ2-1; a possible D gene is TRBD1 (6 bases). V shed 3 bases and J shed 5 bases, with 15 bases lying between them. Per the germline V gene, CDR1 is SGDLS and CDR2 is YYNGEE. The CDR3 is made up of 15 amino acids. The CDR3 here is CASSAPAGADNEQFF. The CDR3 coding sequence is TGTGCCAGCAGCGCCCCGGCAGGGGCGGACAATGAGCAGTTCTTC.

The table lists this clonotype with many counts. The gene calls are TRBV5-1 and TRBJ1-4; D unresolved. CDR1 SGHRS and CDR2 YFSETQ come from the germline V gene. The CDR3 contains 14 residues. The V end lost 7 bases, the J end lost 7 bases, and 17 bases lay between the germline ends. The CDR3 sequence: CASGPGGRGEKLFF. CDR3 in DNA: TGCGCCAGCGGCCCCGGTGGGCGGGGTGAAAAACTGTTTTTT.

This clonotype showed up many times. V and J are TRBV6-6 and TRBJ1-6; D is perhaps TRBD1 (5 bases). Germline V gene lookup returns CDR1 MNHNY and CDR2 SVGAGI (reference sequence). Trimming left V 2 bases short and J 8 bases short, with 19 bases between. CDR3 length: 17 residues. CDR3 sequence: CASSYGTLLTGDSPLHF. CDR3 sequence (DNA): TGTGCCAGCAGTTACGGGACCCTGCTTACGGGGGATTCACCCCTCCACTTT.

This clonotype occurred a few times. CDR3 in amino acids: CASSLTGQDMNIQYF. The CDR3 DNA reads as TGTGCCAGCAGCTTAACGGGACAGGACATGAACATTCAGTACTTC. V usage is TRBV7-3 and J usage is TRBJ2-4; the match to TRBD1 covers 8 bases. The CDR3 length is 15 residues. V lost 0 bases to trimming and J lost 7 bases; unmatched junction nucleotides: 5. Germline V CDR1 and CDR2: SGHTA, FQGTGA.

The sample holds many counts of this clonotype. The chain couples TRBV7-8 to TRBJ1-1, with a tentative D call TRBD1 (6 bases). Between the trimmed V and J ends, which lost 5 bases and 5 bases, there was a span of 18 bases. The CDR3 loop spans 15 amino acids. Germline CDR1 reads SGHVS; CDR2 reads FQNEAQ. CDR3 region: CASSRPRGRGTEAFF. The CDR3 DNA is TGTGCCAGCAGCCGCCCCCGGGGGCGAGGTACTGAAGCTTTCTTT.

This clonotype was recorded at least ten times. The chain joins TRBV14 to TRBJ1-2; D gene unclear. From germline, CDR1 is SGHDN and CDR2 FVKESK. The CDR3 sequence is 13 residues long. V was cut by 4 bases and J by 4 bases, with 10 bases left in between. CDR3 DNA sequence: TGTGCCAGCAGCCGGGGAAGTGGCTATGGCTACACCTTC. It codes for CASSRGSGYGYTF.

The rearrangement uses TRBV19 and TRBJ1-2, with D possibly TRBD1 on 5 matching bases. Per the germline V gene, CDR1 is LNHDA and CDR2 is SQIVND (reference sequence). This CDR3 comprises 15 residues. Trimming took 3 bases from V and 4 from J, leaving 15 bases between them. The CDR3 spells CASSMKVTAIYGYTF. Here the CDR3 DNA reads TGTGCCAGTAGTATGAAAGTGACAGCAATCTATGGCTACACCTTC. The whole variable domain, filled in from reference TRBV19 and TRBJ1-2, reads DGGITQSPKYLFRKEGQNVTLSCEQNLNHDAMYWYRQDPGQGLRLIYYSQIVNDFQKGDIAEGYSVSREKKESFPLTVTSAQKNPTAFYLCASSMKVTAIYGYTFGSGTRLTVV.

This clonotype was seen many times. V is TRBV5-4 and J is TRBJ2-3; D possibly corresponds to TRBD2 (5 bases). With 3 bases removed from V and 8 bases from J, the gap between germline ends came to 13 bases. CDR1 is SGHNT and CDR2 is YYREEE in the germline V gene (reference sequence). The CDR3 runs to 13 residues. In DNA form, the CDR3 reads TGTGCCAGCAGCTCCACGCTCGAGGGTACGCAGTATTTT. Protein: CASSSTLEGTQYF. Together with reference TRBV5-4 and TRBJ2-3, the CDR3 gives the full variable domain: ETGVTQSPTHLIKTRGQQVTLRCSSQSGHNTVSWYQQALGQGPQFIFQYYREEENGRGNFPPRFSGLQFPNYSSELNVNALELDDSALYLCASSSTLEGTQYFGPGTRLTVL.

The sample holds many counts of this clonotype. Germline and junction disagree at one end, which may indicate a read error. This chain joins TRBV20-1 and TRBJ1-4; 7 nucleotides agree with TRBD1. The germline V gene encodes CDR1 DFQATT and CDR2 SNEGSKA (reference sequence). The CDR3 is 14 amino acids. This chain's CDR3 is CSARDRAGGEKLFF. CDR3 sequence (DNA): TGCAGTGCGAGAGACAGGGCTGGCGGAGAAAAACTGTTTTTT.

This clonotype appeared many times. The chain uses TRBV20-1 and TRBJ2-1, with 7 bases matching TRBD2. J gave up 3 bases and V 3 bases, and 8 bases lay outside the gene matches. Germline assignment: CDR1 DFQATT and CDR2 SNEGSKA (reference sequence). This CDR3 has 15 residues. DNA of the CDR3: TGCAGTGCTAGTCCCACGGGAGGCCGCTACAATGAGCAGTTCTTC. Its protein is CSASPTGGRYNEQFF.

The chain recombines TRBV5-1 with TRBJ1-1; 9 positions agree with TRBD1. The CDR3 consists of 15 residues. Trimming removed 3 bases from V and 6 bases from J; junction bases left unmatched: 9. Germline loops: CDR1 SGHRS, CDR2 YFSETQ. The CDR3 spells CASSSLGTGFAEAFF. CDR3 DNA sequence: TGCGCCAGCAGCTCTCTGGGGACAGGGTTCGCTGAAGCTTTCTTT.

There are many counts of this clonotype. The chain employs TRBV6-1 and TRBJ1-2; D perhaps matches TRBD1 (5 bases). CDR1 and CDR2 from the germline V gene are MNHNS and SASEGT. This CDR3 comprises 15 residues. Trimming removed 5 bases from V and 7 bases from J, with 20 bases in between. The CDR3 protein is CASSPLDTDKFGYTF. CDR3 coding DNA: TGTGCCAGCAGTCCACTTGACACGGACAAATTTGGCTACACCTTC.